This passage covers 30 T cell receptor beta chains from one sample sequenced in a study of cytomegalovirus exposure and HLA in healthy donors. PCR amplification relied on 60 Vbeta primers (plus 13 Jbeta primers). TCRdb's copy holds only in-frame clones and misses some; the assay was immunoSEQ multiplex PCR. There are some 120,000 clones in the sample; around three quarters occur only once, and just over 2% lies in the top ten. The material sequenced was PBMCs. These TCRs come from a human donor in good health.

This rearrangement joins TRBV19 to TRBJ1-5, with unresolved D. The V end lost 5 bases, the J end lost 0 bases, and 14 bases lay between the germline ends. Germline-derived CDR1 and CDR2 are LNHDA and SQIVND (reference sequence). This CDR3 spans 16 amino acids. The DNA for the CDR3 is TGTGCCAGTAGTGCACGAGGAACAAATAGCAATCAGCCCCAGCATTTT. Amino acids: CASSARGTNSNQPQHF.

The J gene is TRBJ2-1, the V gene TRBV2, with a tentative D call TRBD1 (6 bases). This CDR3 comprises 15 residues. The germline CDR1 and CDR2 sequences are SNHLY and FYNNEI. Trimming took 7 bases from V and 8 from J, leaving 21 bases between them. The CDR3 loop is CASTAQGRSLDEQFF. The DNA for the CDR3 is TGTGCCAGCACGGCCCAGGGGCGATCTCTCGATGAGCAGTTCTTC.

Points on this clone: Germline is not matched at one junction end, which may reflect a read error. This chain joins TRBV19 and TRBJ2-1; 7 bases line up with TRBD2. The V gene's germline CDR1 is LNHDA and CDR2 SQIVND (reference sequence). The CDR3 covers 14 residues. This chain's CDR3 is CASNPGGRGNGQFF. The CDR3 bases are TGTGCCAGTAACCCAGGCGGGAGAGGGAATGGGCAGTTCTTC.

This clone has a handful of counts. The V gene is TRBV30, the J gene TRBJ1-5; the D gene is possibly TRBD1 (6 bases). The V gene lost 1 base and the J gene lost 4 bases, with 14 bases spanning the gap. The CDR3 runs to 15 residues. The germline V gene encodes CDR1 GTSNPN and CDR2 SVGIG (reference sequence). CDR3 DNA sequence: TGTGCCTGGAGTGCGGTTACAGGGCTGAATCAGCCCCAGCATTTT. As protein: CAWSAVTGLNQPQHF.

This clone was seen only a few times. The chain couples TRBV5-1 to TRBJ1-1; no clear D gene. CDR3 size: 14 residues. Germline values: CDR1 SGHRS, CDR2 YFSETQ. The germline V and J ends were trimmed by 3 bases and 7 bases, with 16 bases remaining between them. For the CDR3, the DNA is TGCGCCAGCAGCTGGCTTGACGGAGCGGGTGAAGCTTTCTTT. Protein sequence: CASSWLDGAGEAFF.

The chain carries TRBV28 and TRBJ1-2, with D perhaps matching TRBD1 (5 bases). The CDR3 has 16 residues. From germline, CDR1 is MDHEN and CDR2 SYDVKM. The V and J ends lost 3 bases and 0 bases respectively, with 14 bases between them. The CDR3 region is CASSFPRRGANYGYTF. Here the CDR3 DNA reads TGTGCCAGCAGTTTTCCTCGGAGGGGAGCTAACTATGGCTACACCTTC.

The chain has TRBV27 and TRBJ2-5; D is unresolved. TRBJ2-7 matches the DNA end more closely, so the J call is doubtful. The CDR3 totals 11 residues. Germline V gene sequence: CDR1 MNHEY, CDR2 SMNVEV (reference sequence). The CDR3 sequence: CASSPPPEQYF. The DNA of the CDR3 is TGTGCCAGCAGTCCCCCCCCCGAGCAGTACTTC.

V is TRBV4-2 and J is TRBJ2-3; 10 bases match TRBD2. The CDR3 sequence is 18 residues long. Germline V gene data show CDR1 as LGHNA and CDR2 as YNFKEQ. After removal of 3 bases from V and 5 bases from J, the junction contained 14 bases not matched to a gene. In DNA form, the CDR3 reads TGTGCCAGCAGCCAGGCCGGAGCGGGAGGGCCGAGGAGAGATACGCAGTATTTT. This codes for CASSQAGAGGPRRDTQYF.

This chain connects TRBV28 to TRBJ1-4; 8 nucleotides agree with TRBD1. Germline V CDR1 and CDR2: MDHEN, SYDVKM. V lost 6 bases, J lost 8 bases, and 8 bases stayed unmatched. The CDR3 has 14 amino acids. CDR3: CASRRQGKGEKLFF. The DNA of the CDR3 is TGTGCCAGCAGACGACAGGGGAAAGGGGAAAAACTGTTTTTT.

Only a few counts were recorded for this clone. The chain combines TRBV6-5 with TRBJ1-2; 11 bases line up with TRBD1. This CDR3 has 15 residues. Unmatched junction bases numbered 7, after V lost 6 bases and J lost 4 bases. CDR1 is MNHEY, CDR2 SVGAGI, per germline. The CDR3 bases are TGTGCCAGCAGGCCCGGACAGGGGGCCATCTATGGCTACACCTTC. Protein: CASRPGQGAIYGYTF.

This CDR3 reads CASSSNGGAGETQYF. CDR3 coding DNA: TGTGCCAGCAGCTCAAACGGGGGGGCAGGGGAGACCCAGTACTTC. The chain employs TRBV5-4 and TRBJ2-5, with TRBD2 matching over 8 bases. Trimming removed 3 bases from V and 5 bases from J; junction bases left unmatched: 9. This CDR3 has 15 residues. Germline lookup yields CDR1 SGHNT and CDR2 YYREEE (reference sequence).

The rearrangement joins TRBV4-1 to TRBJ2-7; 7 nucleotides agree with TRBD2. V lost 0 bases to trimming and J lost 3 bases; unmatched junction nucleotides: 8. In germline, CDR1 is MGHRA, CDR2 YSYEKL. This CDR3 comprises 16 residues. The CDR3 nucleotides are TGCGCCAGCAGCCAAGAAGTAGGGCTAGCGGTCTACGAGCAGTACTTC. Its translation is CASSQEVGLAVYEQYF.

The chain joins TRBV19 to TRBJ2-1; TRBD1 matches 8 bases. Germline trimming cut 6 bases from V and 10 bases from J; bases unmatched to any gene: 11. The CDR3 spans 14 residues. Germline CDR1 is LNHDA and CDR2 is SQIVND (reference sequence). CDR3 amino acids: CASSQNPRTGEQFF. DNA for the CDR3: TGTGCCAGTAGCCAAAACCCCCGGACAGGGGAGCAGTTCTTC.

CDR3 residues: CASSEQGTNTEAFF. In DNA form, the CDR3 reads TGTGCCAGCAGTGAACAGGGCACCAACACTGAAGCTTTCTTT. The genes are TRBV27 and TRBJ1-1, with TRBD1 as a possible D gene (6 bases). Trimming stripped 5 bases from V and 2 bases from J, with 12 bases between. CDR1 MNHEY and CDR2 SMNVEV come from the germline V gene (reference sequence). The CDR3 runs to 14 residues.

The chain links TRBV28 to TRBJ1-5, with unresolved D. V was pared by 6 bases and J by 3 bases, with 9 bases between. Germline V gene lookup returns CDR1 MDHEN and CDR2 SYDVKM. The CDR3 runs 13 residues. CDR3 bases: TGTGCCAGCAGAGAGGCGCCCAATCAGCCCCAGCATTTT. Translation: CASREAPNQPQHF.

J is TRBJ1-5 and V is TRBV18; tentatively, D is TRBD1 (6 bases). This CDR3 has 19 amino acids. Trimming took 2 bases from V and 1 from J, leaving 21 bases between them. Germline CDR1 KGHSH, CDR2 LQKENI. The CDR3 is CASSPTAGGPGGSNQPQHF. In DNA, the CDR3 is TGTGCCAGCTCACCAACCGCTGGGGGCCCGGGCGGCAGCAATCAGCCCCAGCATTTT.

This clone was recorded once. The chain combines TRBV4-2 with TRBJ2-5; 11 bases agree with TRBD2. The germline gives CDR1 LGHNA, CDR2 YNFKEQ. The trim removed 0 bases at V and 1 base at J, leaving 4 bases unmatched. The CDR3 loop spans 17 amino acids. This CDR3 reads CASSQDVAGGVQETQYF. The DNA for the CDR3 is TGTGCCAGCAGCCAAGATGTAGCGGGGGGGGTCCAAGAGACCCAGTACTTC.

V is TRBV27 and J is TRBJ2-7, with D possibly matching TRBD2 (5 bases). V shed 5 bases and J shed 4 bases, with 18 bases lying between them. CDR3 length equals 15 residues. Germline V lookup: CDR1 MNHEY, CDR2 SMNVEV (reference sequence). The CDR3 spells CASSPNTGIRYEQYF. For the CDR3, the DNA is TGTGCCAGCAGTCCCAACACGGGAATAAGATACGAGCAGTACTTC.

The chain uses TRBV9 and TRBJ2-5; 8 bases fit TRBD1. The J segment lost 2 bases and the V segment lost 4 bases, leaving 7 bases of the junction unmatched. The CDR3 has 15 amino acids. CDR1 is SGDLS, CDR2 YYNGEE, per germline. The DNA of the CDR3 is TGTGCCAGCAGCCCTCCTGGACAGGGTCAAGAGACCCAGTACTTC. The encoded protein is CASSPPGQGQETQYF. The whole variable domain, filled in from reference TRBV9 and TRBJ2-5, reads DSGVTQTPKHLITATGQRVTLRCSPRSGDLSVYWYQQSLDQGLQFLIQYYNGEERAKGNILERFSAQQFPDLHSELNLSSLELGDSALYFCASSPPGQGQETQYFGPGTRLLVL.

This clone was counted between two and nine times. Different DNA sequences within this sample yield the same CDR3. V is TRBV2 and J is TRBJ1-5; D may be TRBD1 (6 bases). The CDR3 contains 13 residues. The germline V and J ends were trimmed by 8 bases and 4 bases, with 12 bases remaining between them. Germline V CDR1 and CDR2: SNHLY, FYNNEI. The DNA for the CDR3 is TGTGCCAGCGATAAACAGGGAAATCAGCCCCAGCATTTT. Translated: CASDKQGNQPQHF.

The CDR3 nucleotides are TGCAGTGCTCCAGTGAACACTGAAGCTTTCTTT. Encoded protein: CSAPVNTEAFF. This chain uses TRBV20-1 with TRBJ1-1; D uncertain. This CDR3 is 11 amino acids long. V shed 5 bases and J shed 0 bases, with 4 bases lying between them. Germline V lookup: CDR1 DFQATT, CDR2 SNEGSKA (reference sequence).

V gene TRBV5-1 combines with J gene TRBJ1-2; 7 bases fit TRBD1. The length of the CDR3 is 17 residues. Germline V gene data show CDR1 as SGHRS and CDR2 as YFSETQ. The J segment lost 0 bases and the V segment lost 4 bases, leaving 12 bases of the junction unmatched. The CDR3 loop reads CASSNLQGGEANYGYTF. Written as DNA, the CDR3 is TGCGCCAGCAGCAACCTTCAGGGGGGCGAAGCTAACTATGGCTACACCTTC.

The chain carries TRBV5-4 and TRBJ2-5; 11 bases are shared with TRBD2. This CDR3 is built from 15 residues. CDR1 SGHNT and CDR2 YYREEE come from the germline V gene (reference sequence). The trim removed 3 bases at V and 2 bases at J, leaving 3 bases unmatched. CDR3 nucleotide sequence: TGTGCCAGCAGCTCGACTAGCGGGGATCAAGAGACCCAGTACTTC. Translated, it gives CASSSTSGDQETQYF.

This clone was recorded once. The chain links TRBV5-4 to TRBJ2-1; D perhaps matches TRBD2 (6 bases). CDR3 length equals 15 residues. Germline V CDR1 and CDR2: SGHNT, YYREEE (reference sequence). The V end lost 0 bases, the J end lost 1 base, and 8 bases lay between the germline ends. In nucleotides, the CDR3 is TGTGCCAGCAGCTTGGTCGGGGGATCCTACAATGAGCAGTTCTTC. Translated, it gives CASSLVGGSYNEQFF.

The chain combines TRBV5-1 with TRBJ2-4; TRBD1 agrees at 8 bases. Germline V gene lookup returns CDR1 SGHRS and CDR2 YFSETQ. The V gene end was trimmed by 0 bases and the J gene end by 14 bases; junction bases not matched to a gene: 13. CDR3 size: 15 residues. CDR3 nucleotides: TGCGCCAGCAGCTTGGATACTCAGGGGGCGCGGGCCAAGTACTTC. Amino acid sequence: CASSLDTQGARAKYF.

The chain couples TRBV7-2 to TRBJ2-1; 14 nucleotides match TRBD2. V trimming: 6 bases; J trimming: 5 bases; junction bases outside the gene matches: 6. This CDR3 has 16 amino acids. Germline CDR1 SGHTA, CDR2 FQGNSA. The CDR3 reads CASRPGLAGADNEQFF. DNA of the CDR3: TGTGCCAGCAGACCGGGACTAGCGGGGGCCGACAATGAGCAGTTCTTC.

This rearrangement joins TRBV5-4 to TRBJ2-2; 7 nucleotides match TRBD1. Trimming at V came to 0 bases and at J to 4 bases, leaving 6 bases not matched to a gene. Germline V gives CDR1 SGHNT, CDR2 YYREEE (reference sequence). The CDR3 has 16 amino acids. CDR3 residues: CASSLGQGWATGELFF. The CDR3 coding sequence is TGTGCCAGCAGCTTGGGACAGGGTTGGGCCACCGGGGAGCTGTTTTTT.

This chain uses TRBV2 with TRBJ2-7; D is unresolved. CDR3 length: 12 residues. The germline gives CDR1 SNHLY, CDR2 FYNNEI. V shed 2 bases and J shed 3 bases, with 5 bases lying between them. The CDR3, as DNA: TGTGCCAGCAGTGAACGGTACTACGAGCAGTACTTC. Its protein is CASSERYYEQYF.

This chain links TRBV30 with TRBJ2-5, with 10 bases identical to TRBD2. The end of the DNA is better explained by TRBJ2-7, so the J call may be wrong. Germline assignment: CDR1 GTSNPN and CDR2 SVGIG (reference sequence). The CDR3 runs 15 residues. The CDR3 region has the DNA TGTGCCTGGAGATTTAGCGGGAGGAGCTCCTACGAGCAGTACTTC. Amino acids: CAWRFSGRSSYEQYF.

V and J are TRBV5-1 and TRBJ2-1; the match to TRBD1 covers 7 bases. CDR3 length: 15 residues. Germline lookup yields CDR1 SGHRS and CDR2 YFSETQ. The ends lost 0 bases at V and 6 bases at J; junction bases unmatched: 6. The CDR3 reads CASSLEDRELNEQFF. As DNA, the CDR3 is TGCGCCAGCAGCTTGGAAGACAGGGAGCTCAATGAGCAGTTCTTC.